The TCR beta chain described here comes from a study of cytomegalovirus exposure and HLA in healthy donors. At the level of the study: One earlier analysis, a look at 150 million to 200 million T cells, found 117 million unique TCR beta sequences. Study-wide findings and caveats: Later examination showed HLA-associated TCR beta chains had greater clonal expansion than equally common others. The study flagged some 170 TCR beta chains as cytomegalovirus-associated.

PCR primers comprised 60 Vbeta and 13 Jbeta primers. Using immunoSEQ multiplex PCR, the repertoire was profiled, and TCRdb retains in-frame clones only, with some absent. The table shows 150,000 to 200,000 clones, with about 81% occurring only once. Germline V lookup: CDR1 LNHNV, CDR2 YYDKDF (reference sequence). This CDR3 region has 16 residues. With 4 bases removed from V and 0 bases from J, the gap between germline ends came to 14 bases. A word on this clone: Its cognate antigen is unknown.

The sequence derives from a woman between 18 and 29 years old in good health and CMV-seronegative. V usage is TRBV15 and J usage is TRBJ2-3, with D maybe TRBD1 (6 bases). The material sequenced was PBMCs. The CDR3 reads CATSKDRLSSTDTQYF. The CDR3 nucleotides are TGTGCCACCAGCAAGGACAGATTATCTAGCACAGATACGCAGTATTTT.